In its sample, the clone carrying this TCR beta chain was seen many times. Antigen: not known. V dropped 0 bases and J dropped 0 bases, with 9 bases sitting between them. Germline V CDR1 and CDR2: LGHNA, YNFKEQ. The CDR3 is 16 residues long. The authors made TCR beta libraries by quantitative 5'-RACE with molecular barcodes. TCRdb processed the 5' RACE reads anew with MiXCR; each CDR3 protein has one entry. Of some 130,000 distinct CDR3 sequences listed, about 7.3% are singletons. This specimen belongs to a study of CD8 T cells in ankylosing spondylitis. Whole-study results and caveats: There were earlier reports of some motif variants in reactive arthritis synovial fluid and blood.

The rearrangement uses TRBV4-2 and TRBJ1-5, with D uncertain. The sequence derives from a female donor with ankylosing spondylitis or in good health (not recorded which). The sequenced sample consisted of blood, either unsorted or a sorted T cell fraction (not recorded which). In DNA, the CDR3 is TGTGCCAGCAGCCAAGATCCGACACATAGCAATCAGCCCCAGCATTTT. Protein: CASSQDPTHSNQPQHF.